These 19 T cell receptor beta chains were sequenced from one sample in a study of beta chain features in type 1 diabetes. Every bit of the isolated RNA underwent reverse transcription, so sequencing read expressed TCRB transcripts. Produced via immunoSEQ multiplex PCR; TCRdb's table is partial and in-frame only. The table lists around 160,000 clones, under 60% of them singletons, with under 0.45% in the top ten. The specimen was Tregs from blood. The receptors here all came from a man younger than 35 in good health.

The chain is built from TRBV10-3 and TRBJ2-6; possible D gene TRBD1, 5 bases. The germline V gene has CDR1 ENHRY and CDR2 SYGVKD. The germline V and J ends were trimmed by 2 bases and 2 bases, with 7 bases remaining between them. This CDR3 spans 15 amino acids. CDR3 coding DNA: TGTGCCATCAGTGAGCCAGGGACTGGGGCCAACGTCCTGACTTTC. This translates into CAISEPGTGANVLTF.

The genes are TRBV30 and TRBJ1-1, with D possibly TRBD1 on 6 matching bases. The CDR3 has 11 residues. CDR1 and CDR2 (germline): GTSNPN, SVGIG (reference sequence). V lost 5 bases and J lost 6, with 10 bases in between. The CDR3: CAWQRTAEAFF. The CDR3 bases are TGTGCCTGGCAGAGGACAGCTGAAGCTTTCTTT.

This clone was counted between two and nine times. This chain joins TRBV18 and TRBJ2-6; 11 bases are shared with TRBD1. V shed 3 bases and J 4 bases; nucleotides not matched to a gene: 8. This CDR3 spans 18 amino acids. Germline-derived CDR1 and CDR2 are KGHSH and LQKENI. CDR3 region: CASSPWTGGARGANVLTF. CDR3 DNA sequence: TGTGCCAGCTCACCCTGGACAGGGGGCGCGCGGGGGGCCAACGTCCTGACTTTC.

The chain couples TRBV28 to TRBJ2-5; the match to TRBD2 covers 8 bases. The V and J ends lost 6 bases and 5 bases, in that order; junction bases with no gene match: 11. In germline, CDR1 is MDHEN, CDR2 SYDVKM. The CDR3 length is 15 residues. The CDR3, as DNA: TGTGCCAGCAGCACCCCGGGACTAGGGGATGAGACCCAGTACTTC. Protein sequence: CASSTPGLGDETQYF.

V gene TRBV7-9 combines with J gene TRBJ1-6; tentatively, D is TRBD1 (5 bases). This CDR3 has 17 residues. Trimming left V 5 bases short and J 10 bases short, with 24 bases between. Germline CDR1 SEHNR, CDR2 FQNEAQ (reference sequence). The CDR3 nucleotides are TGTGCCAGCAGCACCAATTGGAGGGGATCGAAGAGATCACCCCTCCACTTT. It specifies CASSTNWRGSKRSPLHF. Together with reference TRBV7-9 and TRBJ1-6, the CDR3 gives the full variable domain: DTGVSQNPRHKITKRGQNVTFRCDPISEHNRLYWYRQTLGQGPEFLTYFQNEAQLEKSRLLSDRFSAERPKGSFSTLEIQRTEQGDSAMYLCASSTNWRGSKRSPLHFGNGTRLTVT.

The V and J genes are TRBV9 and TRBJ2-1; TRBD2 aligns across 12 bases. Trimming cost V 4 bases and J 8 bases; bases outside gene matches: 7. Per the germline V gene, CDR1 is SGDLS and CDR2 is YYNGEE. This CDR3 region has 15 residues. This CDR3 reads CASSSRLAGVDEQFF. DNA of the CDR3: TGTGCCAGCAGCTCCCGACTAGCGGGAGTGGATGAGCAGTTCTTC.

This clone occurred a few times. The chain has TRBV19 and TRBJ1-4; 8 nucleotides line up with TRBD1. The CDR3 runs 13 residues. Germline lookup yields CDR1 LNHDA and CDR2 SQIVND (reference sequence). V lost 3 bases and J lost 7; bases outside the gene matches: 1. The CDR3 region is CASSIGTGEKLFF. CDR3 bases: TGTGCCAGTAGTATTGGGACAGGTGAAAAACTGTTTTTT.

This chain joins TRBV27 and TRBJ1-6; TRBD1 matches 9 bases. This CDR3 has 14 residues. CDR1 is MNHEY, CDR2 SMNVEV, per germline (reference sequence). J lost 7 bases, V lost 5 bases, and 3 bases had no gene match. The CDR3 loop is CASSRTGENSPLHF. CDR3 DNA: TGTGCCAGCAGTAGGACAGGGGAAAATTCACCCCTCCACTTT.

The chain employs TRBV27 and TRBJ2-3; no clear D gene. V was shortened by 0 bases and J by 2 bases, with 6 bases between the two germline ends. The CDR3 consists of 14 residues. The germline gives CDR1 MNHEY, CDR2 SMNVEV (reference sequence). In DNA form, the CDR3 reads TGTGCCAGCAGTTTATCCAGATTCACAGATACGCAGTATTTT. The encoded protein is CASSLSRFTDTQYF.

This clone occurred a few times. This chain connects TRBV7-3 to TRBJ1-6, with D possibly TRBD1 on 5 matching bases. Germline V lookup: CDR1 SGHTA, CDR2 FQGTGA. The CDR3 contains 14 residues. V gave up 2 bases and J gave up 10 bases, with 12 bases separating them. CDR3 sequence: CASSLSQVGSPLHF. The CDR3 DNA reads TGTGCCAGCAGCTTATCACAGGTGGGGTCACCCCTCCACTTT.

This chain links TRBV9 with TRBJ2-3; 7 bases are a match to TRBD1. J gave up 2 bases and V 1 base, and 7 bases lay outside the gene matches. The germline V gene encodes CDR1 SGDLS and CDR2 YYNGEE. This CDR3 has 16 residues. The CDR3 loop is CASSVNRGRTTDTQYF. As DNA, the CDR3 is TGTGCCAGCAGCGTAAATAGGGGGCGAACCACAGATACGCAGTATTTT.

This clone was seen a few times. This chain uses TRBV7-9 with TRBJ2-1, with 9 bases aligning to TRBD2. V gave up 5 bases and J gave up 4 bases; unmatched junction bases: 6. The length of the CDR3 is 15 residues. Germline V gene lookup returns CDR1 SEHNR and CDR2 FQNEAQ (reference sequence). CDR3 coding DNA: TGTGCCAGCAGCCCCGGGACTAGCTTTTACAATGAGCAGTTCTTC. Protein product: CASSPGTSFYNEQFF.

CDR3 bases: TGTGCCAGCAGCTTATCCAGGGGATCTGGAAACACCATATATTTT. Encoded protein: CASSLSRGSGNTIYF. This chain links TRBV7-2 with TRBJ1-3; D may be TRBD1 (6 bases). Trimming removed 2 bases from V and 1 base from J, with 9 bases in between. This CDR3 spans 15 amino acids. Germline V CDR1 and CDR2: SGHTA, FQGNSA.

The chain joins TRBV27 to TRBJ1-2; TRBD1 matches at 9 bases. Per germline, CDR1 MNHEY and CDR2 SMNVEV (reference sequence). The CDR3 is 14 amino acids. V gave up 6 bases and J gave up 4 bases; unmatched junction bases: 6. CDR3 amino acids: CASRKDRGGYGYTF. The CDR3 nucleotides are TGTGCCAGCAGAAAGGACAGGGGAGGCTATGGCTACACCTTC.

V is TRBV5-1 and J is TRBJ2-3, with D perhaps matching TRBD1 (6 bases). The germline V and J ends were trimmed by 0 bases and 5 bases, with 16 bases remaining between them. The CDR3 is made up of 16 amino acids. Germline assignment: CDR1 SGHRS and CDR2 YFSETQ. As DNA, the CDR3 is TGCGCCAGCAGCTTGGTTGGCAGGGGCTCTCTAGATACGCAGTATTTT. Its translation: CASSLVGRGSLDTQYF.

This clone was detected only once. The chain links TRBV10-3 to TRBJ2-2; 7 bases are a match to TRBD1. The germline gives CDR1 ENHRY, CDR2 SYGVKD. The CDR3 length is 14 residues. J lost 3 bases, V lost 6 bases, and 4 bases had no gene match. In DNA form, the CDR3 reads TGTGCCATCAGGATAACAGGGGACACCGGGGAGCTGTTTTTT. Its translation: CAIRITGDTGELFF.

This chain links TRBV7-9 with TRBJ2-3; 8 bases match TRBD1. The CDR3 runs to 18 residues. Germline trimming cut 2 bases from V and 2 bases from J; bases unmatched to any gene: 12. Germline V gene sequence: CDR1 SEHNR, CDR2 FQNEAQ (reference sequence). The CDR3 sequence is CASSLRRQGQRPTDTQYF. The DNA of the CDR3 is TGTGCCAGCAGCTTAAGGCGACAGGGGCAGCGCCCCACAGATACGCAGTATTTT.

This clone has only a few counts. The J gene is TRBJ2-2, the V gene TRBV27; 9 bases line up with TRBD1. CDR1 MNHEY and CDR2 SMNVEV come from the germline V gene (reference sequence). This CDR3 has 16 residues. The trim removed 6 bases at V and 5 bases at J, leaving 10 bases unmatched. The CDR3 loop is CASSRAPGQGTGELFF. The CDR3 nucleotides read TGTGCCAGCAGCCGCGCCCCGGGACAGGGAACCGGGGAGCTGTTTTTT.

The chain links TRBV28 to TRBJ1-2; 7 nucleotides line up with TRBD1. The junction had 6 bases not matched to a gene; V was cut back by 5 bases and J by 0 bases. The length of the CDR3 is 15 residues. Germline-derived CDR1 and CDR2 are MDHEN and SYDVKM. The chain's CDR3 is CASSPRDSPNYGYTF. The CDR3 bases are TGTGCCAGCAGTCCTCGGGACAGTCCTAACTATGGCTACACCTTC.